Listed below are T cell receptor beta chains from one sample, sequenced in a study of cytomegalovirus exposure and HLA in healthy donors. The repertoire was sequenced with immunoSEQ multiplex PCR; TCRdb's copy has only in-frame clones and lacks some. This sample lists 90,000 to 120,000 clones; its ten largest clones have 0.5% to 0.7%. Sequenced material: PBMCs. These receptors were obtained from a man aged 50 or older in good health and CMV-seronegative. Both conserved end residues are part of each CDR3.

v_gene	len	CDR3aa
TRBV29-1	14	CSVVAGGSTDTQYF
TRBV4-3	18	CASSQDSGSSRANYGYTF
TRBV11-2	16	CASSSTGAKTHNEQFF
TRBV10-3	14	CAIRNRQGNTEAFF
TRBV5-6	14	CASSPGVAKNIQYF
TRBV29-1	14	CSVAGTGGNQPQHF
TRBV6-1	13	CASKQAVNYGYTF
TRBV5-6	13	CASSSSGQGEAFF
TRBV5-6	14	CASSLGQGWEKLFF
TRBV19	14	CASSIGVDTGELFF
TRBV5-4	17	CASSVEPRQVPGNTIYF
TRBV5-6	13	CASSFAGYNEQFF
TRBV7-2	16	CASSLGLAGGEETQYF
TRBV6-1	15	CASSSDRSSGNTIYF